These 28 T cell receptor beta chains originate from one sample sequenced in a study of cytomegalovirus exposure and HLA in healthy donors. PCR primers comprised 60 Vbeta and 13 Jbeta primers. The assay was immunoSEQ multiplex PCR, and TCRdb's table has in-frame clones only and misses some. The profile shows about 180,000 clones, approximately 72% of them singletons. The sequenced material came from PBMCs. The source of these receptors is a human donor in good health.

This clone was observed a few times. J is TRBJ2-5 and V is TRBV29-1; 8 bases match TRBD2. The germline V gene encodes CDR1 SQVTM and CDR2 ANQGSEA. This CDR3 has 13 residues. With V trimmed by 6 bases and J by 2 bases, 5 bases remained unmatched. CDR3 nucleotides: TGCAGCGTCCGGGGGGGCAATCAAGAGACCCAGTACTTC. This translates into CSVRGGNQETQYF.

This clone appeared a few times. The chain uses TRBV5-5 and TRBJ2-5; weak D call: TRBD1 (7 bases). Germline CDR1 and CDR2: SGHKS and YYEKEE (reference sequence). Trimming shortened V by 4 bases and J by 6 bases, and 13 bases separated the two germline ends. CDR3 length: 13 residues. Here the CDR3 reads CASSGAGGKTQYF. The CDR3, as DNA: TGTGCCAGCAGCGGCGCAGGGGGGAAGACCCAGTACTTC.

The J gene is TRBJ1-4, the V gene TRBV15, with 7 positions matching TRBD1. The germline CDR1 and CDR2 sequences are LNHNV and YYDKDF (reference sequence). This CDR3 is 16 amino acids long. Trimming at V came to 0 bases and at J to 3 bases, leaving 4 bases not matched to a gene. CDR3 protein: CATSRDRDRANEKLFF. In nucleotides, the CDR3 is TGTGCCACCAGCAGAGATAGAGACAGGGCTAATGAAAAACTGTTTTTT.

The V and J genes are TRBV7-6 and TRBJ2-7; the D gene is possibly TRBD2 (6 bases). From germline, CDR1 is SGHVS and CDR2 FNYEAQ. The length of the CDR3 is 13 residues. V dropped 2 bases and J dropped 2 bases, with 7 bases sitting between them. CDR3 coding DNA: TGTGCCAGCAGCTTACGGACTACCTACGAGCAGTACTTC. Encoded protein: CASSLRTTYEQYF.

This chain joins TRBV9 and TRBJ2-5; 10 bases are shared with TRBD2. V gave up 1 base and J gave up 5 bases; unmatched junction bases: 5. CDR3 length equals 15 residues. Looked up from germline, CDR1 is SGDLS and CDR2 is YYNGEE. CDR3 loop: CASSVTSGDGETQYF. The CDR3 DNA follows: TGTGCCAGCAGCGTAACTAGCGGGGATGGGGAGACCCAGTACTTC.

This chain links TRBV9 with TRBJ2-7; 8 nucleotides match TRBD1. With V trimmed by 2 bases and J by 2 bases, 3 bases remained unmatched. CDR3 length equals 14 residues. CDR1 is SGDLS, CDR2 YYNGEE, per germline. CDR3 DNA sequence: TGTGCCAGCAGCGTCGGGACAGGCCCCTACGAGCAGTACTTC. This sequence encodes CASSVGTGPYEQYF.

This clone was seen once. V usage is TRBV6-6 and J usage is TRBJ2-3; weak D call: TRBD2 (5 bases). The CDR3 consists of 14 residues. Germline CDR1 is MNHNY and CDR2 is SVGAGI (reference sequence). V lost 2 bases to trimming and J lost 5 bases, with 11 bases between them. The CDR3 protein is CASSYPGERDTQYF. The CDR3 coding sequence is TGTGCCAGCAGTTACCCCGGGGAGCGAGATACGCAGTATTTT.

The CDR3 is CASSSTSGGEGTGELFF. The CDR3 DNA follows: TGTGCCAGTAGTTCGACTAGCGGGGGGGAGGGCACCGGGGAGCTGTTTTTT. V gene TRBV19 combines with J gene TRBJ2-2; 14 nucleotides line up with TRBD2. Germline CDR1 is LNHDA and CDR2 is SQIVND (reference sequence). The CDR3 spans 17 residues. J gave up 4 bases and V 5 bases, and 6 bases lay outside the gene matches.

The chain links TRBV6-5 to TRBJ1-2; weak D call: TRBD1 (6 bases). The CDR3 length is 16 residues. V was cut by 2 bases and J by 1 base, with 14 bases left in between. Germline V gives CDR1 MNHEY, CDR2 SVGAGI. CDR3 amino acids: CASSYPQGRGNYGYTF. The CDR3 region has the DNA TGTGCCAGCAGTTACCCCCAGGGCAGGGGTAACTATGGCTACACCTTC.

CDR3 sequence (DNA): TGTGCCAGCAGCGAGATAGGCGCAGGGAATCAGCCCCAGCATTTT. Amino acids: CASSEIGAGNQPQHF. The chain recombines TRBV9 with TRBJ1-5; the D gene is possibly TRBD1 (5 bases). CDR3 length: 15 amino acids. Germline CDR1 reads SGDLS; CDR2 reads YYNGEE. V gave up 3 bases and J gave up 4 bases, with 14 bases separating them. Full variable domain (rest looked up from reference TRBV9 and TRBJ1-5): DSGVTQTPKHLITATGQRVTLRCSPRSGDLSVYWYQQSLDQGLQFLIQYYNGEERAKGNILERFSAQQFPDLHSELNLSSLELGDSALYFCASSEIGAGNQPQHFGDGTRLSIL.

The chain is built from TRBV5-1 and TRBJ2-6; D might be TRBD1 (5 bases). V lost 4 bases, J lost 0 bases, and 17 bases lay in between. CDR1 is SGHRS, CDR2 YFSETQ, per germline. The CDR3 is 18 amino acids. The CDR3 sequence: CASSVQGTPSSGANVLTF. DNA of the CDR3: TGCGCCAGCAGCGTTCAGGGAACTCCTTCCTCTGGGGCCAACGTCCTGACTTTC.

The genes are TRBV7-8 and TRBJ1-2; tentative D call: TRBD1 (6 bases). This CDR3 is built from 14 residues. Germline loops: CDR1 SGHVS, CDR2 FQNEAQ. The V and J ends lost 2 bases and 8 bases respectively, with 15 bases between them. The CDR3 DNA sequence: TGTGCCAGCAGCTTACCGGACAGATCAAGGGGCTACACCTTC. The encoded protein is CASSLPDRSRGYTF. The full variable domain, completed using reference TRBV7-8 and TRBJ1-2, is GAGVSQSPRYKVAKRGQDVALRCDPISGHVSLFWYQQALGQGPEFLTYFQNEAQLDKSGLPSDRFFAERPEGSVSTLKIQRTQQEDSAVYLCASSLPDRSRGYTFGSGTRLTVV.

The chain has TRBV7-2 and TRBJ2-1; 7 positions match TRBD2. The CDR3 spans 16 residues. Losses at the gene ends were 5 bases for V and 4 bases for J; bases not matched to a gene: 11. Germline CDR1 and CDR2: SGHTA and FQGNSA. CDR3 DNA: TGTGCCAGCAGCCCAAGGTCGGGGGGTCCTTACAATGAGCAGTTCTTC. Translation gives CASSPRSGGPYNEQFF.

This sequence joins TRBV6-5 and TRBJ1-5; D gene uncertain. V was trimmed by 8 bases and J by 6 bases, leaving 14 bases between them. The CDR3 is 13 amino acids. Looked up from germline, CDR1 is MNHEY and CDR2 is SVGAGI. The chain's CDR3 is CASGSGSGQPQHF. For the CDR3, the DNA is TGTGCCAGCGGCTCGGGGTCGGGTCAGCCCCAGCATTTT.

This chain connects TRBV9 to TRBJ2-7, with TRBD1 matching 8 bases. The ends lost 2 bases at V and 2 bases at J; junction bases unmatched: 3. The germline V gene encodes CDR1 SGDLS and CDR2 YYNGEE. The CDR3 has 14 amino acids. The CDR3 spells CASSVGTGAYEQYF. DNA of the CDR3: TGTGCCAGCAGCGTGGGGACAGGCGCCTACGAGCAGTACTTC.

This clone is a singleton in its sample. The chain carries TRBV28 and TRBJ2-7; the D gene is possibly TRBD2 (5 bases). The CDR3 consists of 15 residues. Germline CDR1 MDHEN, CDR2 SYDVKM. Trimming stripped 5 bases from V and 1 base from J, with 15 bases between. CDR3 coding DNA: TGTGCCAGCAGTCAGACGGCACTAGGGTCCTACGAGCAGTACTTC. Translating it yields CASSQTALGSYEQYF.

The rearrangement links TRBV19 to TRBJ2-1; TRBD1 aligns across 8 bases. The CDR3 loop spans 15 amino acids. V was clipped by 5 bases and J by 2 bases; unmatched bases: 5. Germline assignment: CDR1 LNHDA and CDR2 SQIVND (reference sequence). CDR3 sequence (DNA): TGTGCCAGTAGTGCCGGACAGGGAACCTACAATGAGCAGTTCTTC. Translating gives CASSAGQGTYNEQFF. The whole variable domain, filled in from reference TRBV19 and TRBJ2-1, reads DGGITQSPKYLFRKEGQNVTLSCEQNLNHDAMYWYRQDPGQGLRLIYYSQIVNDFQKGDIAEGYSVSREKKESFPLTVTSAQKNPTAFYLCASSAGQGTYNEQFFGPGTRLTVL.

V is TRBV5-1 and J is TRBJ1-4; no clear D gene. The ends were cut back, 1 base at V and 5 bases at J, with 15 bases in the middle. Germline CDR1 and CDR2: SGHRS and YFSETQ. The CDR3 is made up of 16 amino acids. The CDR3 protein is CASSLMVWRPNEKLFF. CDR3 sequence (DNA): TGCGCCAGCAGCTTGATGGTCTGGCGGCCGAATGAAAAACTGTTTTTT.

This chain connects TRBV27 to TRBJ1-1; D is perhaps TRBD1 (6 bases). This CDR3 region has 18 residues. V gave up 2 bases and J gave up 10 bases, with 29 bases separating them. Germline lookup yields CDR1 MNHEY and CDR2 SMNVEV (reference sequence). The CDR3 here is CASSLTLPPGQQTRGAFF. The CDR3 DNA sequence: TGTGCCAGCAGTTTAACGCTGCCCCCCGGACAGCAAACCAGGGGAGCTTTCTTT.

Concerning this clone: An end of the junction does not agree with germline; a read error may underlie this. The same CDR3 arises from other DNA sequences in this sample as well. V and J are TRBV4-1 and TRBJ1-2; D gene unclear. CDR1 and CDR2 from the germline V gene are MGHRA and YSYEKL. The CDR3 runs 14 residues. The CDR3 is CASSQQESLYGYTF. The DNA for the CDR3 is TGCGCCAGCAGCCAACAAGAGTCCCTTTATGGTTACACCTTC.

DNA for the CDR3: TGTGCCAGCAGCGCCACAGGGGACGGCTACACCTTC. Translating gives CASSATGDGYTF. This rearrangement joins TRBV5-6 to TRBJ1-2, with 7 bases lining up with TRBD1. Germline V CDR1 and CDR2: SGHDT, YYEEEE. This CDR3 has 12 amino acids. Trimming at V came to 4 bases and at J to 8 bases, leaving 5 bases not matched to a gene.

This clone was seen many times. The V gene is TRBV5-1, the J gene TRBJ2-1, with 9 bases aligning to TRBD1. Per germline, CDR1 SGHRS and CDR2 YFSETQ. V lost 3 bases, J lost 1 base, and 2 bases stayed unmatched. This CDR3 has 15 amino acids. The CDR3 bases are TGCGCCAGCAGCTCGACAGGGGGATCCTACAATGAGCAGTTCTTC. It yields the protein CASSSTGGSYNEQFF.

The genes are TRBV27 and TRBJ2-2, with TRBD2 matching 8 bases. The germline CDR1 and CDR2 sequences are MNHEY and SMNVEV (reference sequence). This CDR3 contains 15 residues. With V trimmed by 8 bases and J by 9 bases, 14 bases remained unmatched. The CDR3 is CASRGTSDPPRELFF. The CDR3 coding sequence is TGTGCCAGCCGAGGGACTAGTGATCCACCAAGGGAGCTGTTTTTT.

This clone occurred a few times. The chain combines TRBV9 with TRBJ2-7; 11 bases are a match to TRBD1. The ends lost 3 bases at V and 3 bases at J; junction bases unmatched: 2. This CDR3 is built from 14 residues. From germline, CDR1 is SGDLS and CDR2 YYNGEE. CDR3 protein: CASSAGTGGYEQYF. CDR3 DNA: TGTGCCAGCAGCGCCGGGACAGGGGGCTACGAGCAGTACTTC.

The gene calls are TRBV5-1 and TRBJ1-1, with D uncertain. CDR3 size: 15 residues. The germline CDR1 and CDR2 sequences are SGHRS and YFSETQ. The V end lost 0 bases, the J end lost 0 bases, and 9 bases lay between the germline ends. CDR3 sequence (DNA): TGCGCCAGCAGCTTGGACGGAACTATGAACACTGAAGCTTTCTTT. Translation gives CASSLDGTMNTEAFF.

The chain couples TRBV14 to TRBJ1-6; tentative D call: TRBD1 (6 bases). V was shortened by 0 bases and J by 9 bases, with 12 bases between the two germline ends. Germline V gene lookup returns CDR1 SGHDN and CDR2 FVKESK. The CDR3 is 15 amino acids. This chain's CDR3 is CASSQEWRGGSPLHF. The CDR3 coding sequence is TGTGCCAGCAGCCAAGAATGGAGGGGGGGTTCACCCCTCCACTTT.

The table lists this clone with a count of one. The rearrangement uses TRBV11-2 and TRBJ2-7, with TRBD1 matching 9 bases. J gave up 5 bases and V 5 bases, and 4 bases lay outside the gene matches. CDR1 is SGHAT, CDR2 FQNNGV, per germline. The CDR3 contains 13 residues. CDR3 region: CASSPGQGNEQYF. The CDR3 DNA is TGTGCCAGCAGCCCCGGACAGGGGAACGAGCAGTACTTC.

Here the CDR3 DNA reads TGTGCCAGCAGCTTAGGTGGGGGGTACCAAGAGACCCAGTACTTC. Amino acids: CASSLGGGYQETQYF. The chain is built from TRBV11-3 and TRBJ2-5, with a possible D match to TRBD2 (6 bases). The CDR3 is 15 amino acids. Germline-derived CDR1 and CDR2 are SGHNT and YENEEA. V was clipped by 1 base and J by 0 bases, with 9 bases between them.